This T cell receptor beta chain was captured by sequencing in a study of T cell repertoires in cytomegalovirus infection. Turning to the study itself: Matching HLA type, along with CMV infection, was indicated by public TCR beta signatures.

General study findings and limits: Predominance within the ex vivo response was attributable to HLA-C-restricted CMV-specific TCR beta clonotypes. Identification of carriers of CMV plus the relevant HLA was performed using cumulative public TCR beta family frequency.

This clonotype appeared many times. Its antigen remains unknown. The germline V and J ends were trimmed by 8 bases and 4 bases, with 18 bases remaining between them. The CDR3 length is 14 residues. Germline CDR1 MDHEN, CDR2 SYDVKM. TCRdb analysed the reads with MiXCR anew, one entry per CDR3 protein. The data contain approximately 320,000 distinct CDR3 sequences, 8% to 9.5% of them seen just once; the ten biggest clones take up approximately 4.7%. The chain employs TRBV28 and TRBJ2-7; tentatively, D is TRBD1 or TRBD2 (6 bases each). Input material: PBMCs. This TCR was recovered from a human donor in good health (CMV status not recorded). Some clones in this sample may be carry-over from other donors' samples. The CDR3: CASLAGEARYEQYF. The CDR3 region has the DNA TGTGCCAGCCTTGCAGGGGAGGCCCGATACGAGCAGTACTTC.